The present entry profiles one T cell receptor (beta chain) with its context. A quantity of roughly 0.5 to 1 ug RNA underwent reverse transcription using random hexamers. Amplification of the TCR beta CDR3 was carried out by immunoSEQ multiplex PCR, which spanned a total of 54 Vbeta and 13 Jbeta segments. MiXCR was run by TCRdb on the immunoSEQ multiplex PCR reads, yielding one entry per CDR3 protein. This sample has tens of thousands of distinct CDR3 sequences, with 94% found just once. With 5 bases clipped from V and 5 bases from J, the junction kept 8 bases outside the gene matches. Germline V gene sequence: CDR1 SEHNR, CDR2 FQNEAQ (reference sequence). The CDR3 extends over 14 amino acids. The record originates from a study of CD8 T cells in Susac syndrome. TEMRA cells were FACS-enriched, unlike CD8+ and CD4+ T cells, which were negatively isolated.

Sequences were obtained from CD8+ T cells from PBMCs. The source of this sequence is a human donor with Susac syndrome. The chain joins TRBV7-9 to TRBJ1-1, with 7 positions matching TRBD1. The CDR3 is CASSPTGLGTEAFF. The CDR3 DNA reads as TGTGCCAGCAGCCCGACAGGGTTGGGGACTGAAGCTTTCTTT.